Included here is one T cell receptor (beta chain) sequence, with context. Germline V gives CDR1 MNHEY, CDR2 SMNVEV (reference sequence). The CDR3 has 13 residues. The V end was cut by 0 bases, the J end by 7 bases, with 9 bases between. This table comes from immunoSEQ multiplex PCR, and its TCRdb copy is limited to in-frame clones, with some not included. The sample gives 30,000 or so clones, approximately 86% of which show up once; around a sixth is in the top ten. As to treatment: randomized to nivolumab then ipilimumab (arm A) or the reverse (arm B). This specimen belongs to a study of sequential checkpoint blockade in melanoma.

Sample: CD8+ T cells sorted from blood (inferred from file names), taken from a patient given nivolumab and ipilimumab in sequence. The receptor was isolated from a human donor with melanoma. The chain employs TRBV27 and TRBJ1-1; the D is unclear. In nucleotides, the CDR3 is TGTGCCAGCAGTTTATCGAGGCTGAATGAAGCTTTCTTT. Its protein is CASSLSRLNEAFF.